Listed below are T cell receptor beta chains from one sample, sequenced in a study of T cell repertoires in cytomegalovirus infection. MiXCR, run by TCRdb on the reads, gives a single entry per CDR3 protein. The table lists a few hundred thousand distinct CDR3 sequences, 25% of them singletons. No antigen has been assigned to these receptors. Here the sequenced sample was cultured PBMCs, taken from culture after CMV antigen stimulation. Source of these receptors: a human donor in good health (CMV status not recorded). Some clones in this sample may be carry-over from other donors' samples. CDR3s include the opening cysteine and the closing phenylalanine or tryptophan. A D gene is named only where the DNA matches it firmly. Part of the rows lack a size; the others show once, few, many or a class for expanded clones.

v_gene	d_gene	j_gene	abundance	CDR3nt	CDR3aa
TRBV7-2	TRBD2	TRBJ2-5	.	TGTGCCAGCAGCGGGGGGGGGGAGACCCAGTACTTC	CASSGGGETQYF
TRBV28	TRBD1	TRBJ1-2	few	TGTGCCAGCAGAACGGACAGGCGGTACTATGGCTACACCTTC	CASRTDRRYYGYTF
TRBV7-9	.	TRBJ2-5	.	TGTGCCAGTAGCTTGACGGCGTACCAAGAGACCCAGTACTTC	CASSLTAYQETQYF
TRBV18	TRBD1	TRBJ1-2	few	TGTGCCAGCAAACAGGGGCGAGACTATGGCTACACCTTC	CASKQGRDYGYTF
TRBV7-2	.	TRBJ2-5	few	TGTGCCAGCAGCTTCGCATCCTACCAAGAGACCCAGTACTTC	CASSFASYQETQYF
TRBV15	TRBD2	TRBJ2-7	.	TGTGCCACCAGCAGATCCCGAGGAGCTAGCGGACTCTCGGAGCAGTACTTC	CATSRSRGASGLSEQYF
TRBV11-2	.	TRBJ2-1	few	TGTGCCAGCAGAAGAACAGGGTCGAATGAGCAGTTCTTC	CASRRTGSNEQFF
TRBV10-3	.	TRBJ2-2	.	TGTGCCACCGGGAAAGGGGCGCCCACCGGGGAGCTGTTTTTT	CATGKGAPTGELFF
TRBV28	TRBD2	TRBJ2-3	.	TGTGCCAGCAGTTTAACTAGCGGGAGGGCCCCTGTCACAGATACGCAGTATTTT	CASSLTSGRAPVTDTQYF
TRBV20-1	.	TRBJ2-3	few	TGCAGTGCTAGAGCACGCCAGCCTAGCACAGATACGCAGTATTTT	CSARARQPSTDTQYF
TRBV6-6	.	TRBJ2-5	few	TGTGCCAGCAGTGGGTTAGGCGGGCTCGGGACCCAGTACTTC	CASSGLGGLGTQYF
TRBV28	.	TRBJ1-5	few	TGTGCCAGCAGCCCCATGTGGAATCAGCCCCAGCATTTT	CASSPMWNQPQHF
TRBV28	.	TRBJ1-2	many	TGTGCCAGCAGGGGGAACTATGGCTACACCTTC	CASRGNYGYTF
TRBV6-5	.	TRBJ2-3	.	TGTGCCAGCAGTCAACTGGCTCGTGATACGCAGTATTTT	CASSQLARDTQYF
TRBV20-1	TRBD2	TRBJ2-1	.	TGCAGTGCGAGCCCGACTAGCGGGGGACCCAATGAGCAGTTCTTC	CSASPTSGGPNEQFF
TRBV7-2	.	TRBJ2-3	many	TGTGCCAGCCGAAGGGAGCGGGTTCGAGGGTCCACAGATACGCAGTATTTT	CASRRERVRGSTDTQYF
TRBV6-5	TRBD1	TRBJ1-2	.	TGTGCCAGCAGTTACCGGGGACAGGATGGCTACACCTTC	CASSYRGQDGYTF
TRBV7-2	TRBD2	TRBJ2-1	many	TGTGCCAGCAGCCCCCAGCGGGACTCCTACAATGAGCAGTTCTTC	CASSPQRDSYNEQFF
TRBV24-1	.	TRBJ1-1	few	TGTGCCACCAGGGGAGCAGGGTACACTGAAGCTTTCTTT	CATRGAGYTEAFF
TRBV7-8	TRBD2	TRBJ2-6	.	TGTGCCACGAAGGAGCGGGACTTCTCAACTGGCGTCTCTGGGGCCAACGTCCTGACTTTC	CATKERDFSTGVSGANVLTF